This T cell receptor (beta chain) was captured in a study of T-cell reconstitution after alpha-beta-depleted transplantation in children. The CDR3 length is 13 residues. This clonotype was seen a handful of times. Unique molecular identifiers were used in preparing the TCRbeta library. MiXCR, run by TCRdb on the PCR reads, gives a single entry per CDR3 protein. Of a few hundred thousand distinct CDR3 sequences listed, roughly 17% were seen once; the top ten hold around 28%. The specimen comprised PBMCs, mostly from graft donor cells, sampled 360 days after TCRalphabeta/CD19-depleted stem cell transplant. The gene calls are TRBV21-1 and TRBJ2-5. TRBV21-1 corresponds to a pseudogene. The origin of this receptor is a boy in the first two years of life who had a stem cell transplant for Wiskott-Aldrich syndrome, so the T cells may come from the graft donor. CDR3 coding DNA: TGTGCCAGCAGACCAGGGTTCCAAGAGACCCAGTACTTC. This encodes CASRPGFQETQYF.